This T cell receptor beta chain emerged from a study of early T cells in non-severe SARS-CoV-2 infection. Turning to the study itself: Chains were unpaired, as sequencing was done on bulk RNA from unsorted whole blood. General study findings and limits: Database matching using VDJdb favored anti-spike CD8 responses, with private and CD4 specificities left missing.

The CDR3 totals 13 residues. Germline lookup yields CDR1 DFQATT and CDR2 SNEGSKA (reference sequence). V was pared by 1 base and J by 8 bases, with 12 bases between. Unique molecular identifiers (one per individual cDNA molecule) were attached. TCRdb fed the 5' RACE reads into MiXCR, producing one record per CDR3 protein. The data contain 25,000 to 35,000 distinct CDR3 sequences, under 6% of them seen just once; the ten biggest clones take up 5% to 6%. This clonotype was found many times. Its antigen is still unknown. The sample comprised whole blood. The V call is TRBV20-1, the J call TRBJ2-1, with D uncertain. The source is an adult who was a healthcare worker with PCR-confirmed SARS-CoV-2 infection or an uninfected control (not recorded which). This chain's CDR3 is CSARVPYTDEQFF. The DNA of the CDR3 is TGCAGTGCTAGAGTTCCATATACGGATGAGCAGTTCTTC.